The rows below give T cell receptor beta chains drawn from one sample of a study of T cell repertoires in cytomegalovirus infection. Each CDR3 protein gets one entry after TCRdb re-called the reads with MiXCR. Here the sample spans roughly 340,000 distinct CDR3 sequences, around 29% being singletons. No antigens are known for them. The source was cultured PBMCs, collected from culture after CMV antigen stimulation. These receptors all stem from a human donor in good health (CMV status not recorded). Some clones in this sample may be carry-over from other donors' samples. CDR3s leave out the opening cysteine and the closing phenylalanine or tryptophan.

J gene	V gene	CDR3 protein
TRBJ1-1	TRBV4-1	ASSQSGTENTEAF
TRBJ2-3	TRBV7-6	ASSLQGDAQY
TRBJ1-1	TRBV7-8	ASSLSPGNTEAF
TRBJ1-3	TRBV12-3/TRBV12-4	ASRLDSLPRNTIY
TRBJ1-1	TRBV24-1	ATKGASTEAF
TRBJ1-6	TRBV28	ASTQGGSSYNSPLH
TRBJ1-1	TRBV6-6	ASSSAGQSGLEAF
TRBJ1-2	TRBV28	ASSFPYGYT
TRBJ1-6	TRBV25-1	ASSEGGLDNSPLH
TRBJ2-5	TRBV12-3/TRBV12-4	ASSFRTGGQETQY
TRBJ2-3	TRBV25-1	ASSEKSTDTQY
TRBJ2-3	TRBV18	ASSPPLGGGTDTQY
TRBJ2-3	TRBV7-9	ASSLGGLAGEGTDTQY
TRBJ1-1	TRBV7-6	ASSGLKNTEAF
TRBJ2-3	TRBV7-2	ASRITDTQY
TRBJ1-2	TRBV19	AGGTGGGYGYT
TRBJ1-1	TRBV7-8	ASSVRNTEAF
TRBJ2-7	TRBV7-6	ASSLEMIGGAGLY
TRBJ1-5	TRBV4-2	ASSQVWDRALGSRQPQH
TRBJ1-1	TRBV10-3	AISDGRMNTEAF
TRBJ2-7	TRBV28	ASKSSGPSYEQY
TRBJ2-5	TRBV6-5	ASSQGGARETQY
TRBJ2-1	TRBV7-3	ASSLGGGYDEQF
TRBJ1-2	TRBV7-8	ASSPGTVGYT
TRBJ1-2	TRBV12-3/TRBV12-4	ASSFTNYGYT
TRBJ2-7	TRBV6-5	ASSRDSYYEQY
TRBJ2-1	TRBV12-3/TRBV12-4	ASSFSETRYNEQF
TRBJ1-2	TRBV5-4	ASSLNVGSLPAVGYT
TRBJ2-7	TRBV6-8	ARSYQRGASYEQY
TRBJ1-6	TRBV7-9	ASSSTESSYNSPLH
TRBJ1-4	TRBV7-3	ASSVYRGEKLF
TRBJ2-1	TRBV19	ASSERAELNEQF
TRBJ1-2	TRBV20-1	SARRSNYGYT
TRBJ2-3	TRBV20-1	SARDTRATDTQY
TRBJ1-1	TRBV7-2	ASSLIPGVNTEAF
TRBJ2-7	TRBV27	ASTAGATYEQY
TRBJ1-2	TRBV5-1	ASPESGQGSYGYT
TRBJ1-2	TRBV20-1	SATRQGAPNYGYT
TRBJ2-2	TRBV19	ASSITRNTGELF
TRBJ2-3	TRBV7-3	ASSFTSGRTDTQY
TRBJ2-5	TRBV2	ASSAPLVSQETQY
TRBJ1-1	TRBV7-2	ASSASPTGNTEAF
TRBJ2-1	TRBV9	ASSTSPGEGEQF
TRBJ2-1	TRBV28	ASTSTGGVYNEQF
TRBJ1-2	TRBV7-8	ASSLQGLSGYT
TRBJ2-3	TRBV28	ASSQSPGLGTDTQY
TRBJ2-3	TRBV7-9	ASTPGGVSTDTQY